This T cell receptor (beta chain) was sequenced for a study of cytomegalovirus exposure and HLA in healthy donors. The PCR was carried out with 60 Vbeta primers and 13 Jbeta primers. Sequencing was performed with immunoSEQ multiplex PCR; in TCRdb, only in-frame clones are kept and a portion is missing. The table records fewer than 250,000 clones, about 90% of them present only once. The CDR3 totals 14 residues. Germline lookup yields CDR1 SGHRS and CDR2 YFSETQ. V lost 1 base and J 5 bases, leaving 11 bases between the germline ends. Material for sequencing was PBMCs. This clonotype was sampled from a boy between 2 and 15 years old in good health and CMV-seronegative. The chain is built from TRBV5-1 and TRBJ2-3; D is ambiguous. In nucleotides, the CDR3 is TGCGCCAGCAGCTTGATCCCCGGAGAAGATACGCAGTATTTT. Residues: CASSLIPGEDTQYF. Drawing the rest from reference TRBV5-1 and TRBJ2-3, the complete variable domain is KAGVTQTPRYLIKTRGQQVTLSCSPISGHRSVSWYQQTPGQGLQFLFEYFSETQRNKGNFPGRFSGRQFSNSRSEMNVSTLELGDSALYLCASSLIPGEDTQYFGPGTRLTVL.